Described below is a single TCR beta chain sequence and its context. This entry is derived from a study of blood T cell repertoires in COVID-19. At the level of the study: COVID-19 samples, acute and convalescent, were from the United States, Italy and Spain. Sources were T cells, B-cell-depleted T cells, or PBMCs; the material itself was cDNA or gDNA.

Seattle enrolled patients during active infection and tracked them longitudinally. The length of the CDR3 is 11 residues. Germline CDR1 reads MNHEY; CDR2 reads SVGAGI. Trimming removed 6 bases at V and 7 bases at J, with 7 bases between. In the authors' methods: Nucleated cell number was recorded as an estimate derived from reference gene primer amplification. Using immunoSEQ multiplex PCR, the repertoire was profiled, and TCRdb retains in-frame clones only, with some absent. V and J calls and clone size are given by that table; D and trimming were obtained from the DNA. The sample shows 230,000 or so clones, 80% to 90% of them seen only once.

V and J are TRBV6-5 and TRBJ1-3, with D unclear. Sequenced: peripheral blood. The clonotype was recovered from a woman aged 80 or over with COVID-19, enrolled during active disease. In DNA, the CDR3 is TGTGCCAGCAGCATGGCCAACACCATATATTTT. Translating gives CASSMANTIYF.